This TCR beta chain originates from a study of T cell responses to AZD1222 COVID-19 vaccine. TCRdb's copy holds only in-frame clones and misses some; the assay was immunoSEQ multiplex PCR. Here the sample spans 100,000 to 150,000 clones, approximately 86% being singletons. Germline V gene lookup returns CDR1 SNHLY and CDR2 FYNNEI. The ends lost 8 bases at V and 4 bases at J; junction bases unmatched: 9. The CDR3 is 15 amino acids. V gene TRBV2 combines with J gene TRBJ1-4, with 8 bases lining up with TRBD1. The sequence came from an adult in good health. The sequencing here drew on peripheral blood, taken on day 0 of AZD1222 vaccination. This chain's CDR3 is CASVTSGTGNEKLFF. Written as DNA, the CDR3 is TGTGCCAGCGTTACCTCCGGGACAGGTAATGAAAAACTGTTTTTT.